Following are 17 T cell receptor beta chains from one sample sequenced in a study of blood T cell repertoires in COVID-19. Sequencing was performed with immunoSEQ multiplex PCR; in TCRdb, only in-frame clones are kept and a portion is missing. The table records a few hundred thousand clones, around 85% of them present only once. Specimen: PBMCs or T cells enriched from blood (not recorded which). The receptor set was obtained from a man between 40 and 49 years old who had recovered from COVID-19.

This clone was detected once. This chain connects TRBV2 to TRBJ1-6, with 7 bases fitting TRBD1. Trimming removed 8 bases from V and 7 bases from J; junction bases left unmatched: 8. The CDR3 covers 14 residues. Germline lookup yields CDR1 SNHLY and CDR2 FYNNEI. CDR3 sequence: CASSEGARNSPLHF. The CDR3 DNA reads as TGTGCCAGCTCGGAGGGGGCGAGGAATTCACCCCTCCACTTT.

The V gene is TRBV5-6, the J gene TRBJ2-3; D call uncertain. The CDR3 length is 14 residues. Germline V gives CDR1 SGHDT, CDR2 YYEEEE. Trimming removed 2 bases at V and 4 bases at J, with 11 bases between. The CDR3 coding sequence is TGTGCCAGCAGCTTTGTCGAGGTTTCAGATACGCAGTATTTT. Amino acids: CASSFVEVSDTQYF. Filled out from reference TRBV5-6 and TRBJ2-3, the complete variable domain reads DAGVTQSPTHLIKTRGQQVTLRCSPKSGHDTVSWYQQALGQGPQFIFQYYEEEERQRGNFPDRFSGHQFPNYSSELNVNALLLGDSALYLCASSFVEVSDTQYFGPGTRLTVL.

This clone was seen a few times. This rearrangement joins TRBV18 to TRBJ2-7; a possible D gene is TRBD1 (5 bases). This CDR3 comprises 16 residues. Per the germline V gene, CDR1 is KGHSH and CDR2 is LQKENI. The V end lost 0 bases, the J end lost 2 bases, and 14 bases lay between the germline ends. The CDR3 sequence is CASSPPVPGMTYEQYF. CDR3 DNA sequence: TGTGCCAGCTCACCACCGGTTCCAGGGATGACCTACGAGCAGTACTTC.

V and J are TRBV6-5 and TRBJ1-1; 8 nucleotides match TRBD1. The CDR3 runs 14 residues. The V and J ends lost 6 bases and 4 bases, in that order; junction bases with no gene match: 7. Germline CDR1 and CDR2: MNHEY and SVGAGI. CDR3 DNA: TGTGCCAGCAGCCCGATACAGGGGGGCACTGAAGCTTTCTTT. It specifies CASSPIQGGTEAFF.

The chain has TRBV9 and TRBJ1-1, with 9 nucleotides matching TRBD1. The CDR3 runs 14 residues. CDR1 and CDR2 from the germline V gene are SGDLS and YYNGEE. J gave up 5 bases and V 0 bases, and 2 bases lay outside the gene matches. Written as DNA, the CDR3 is TGTGCCAGCAGCGTAGGCGACAGGGGGACTGAAGCTTTCTTT. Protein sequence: CASSVGDRGTEAFF.

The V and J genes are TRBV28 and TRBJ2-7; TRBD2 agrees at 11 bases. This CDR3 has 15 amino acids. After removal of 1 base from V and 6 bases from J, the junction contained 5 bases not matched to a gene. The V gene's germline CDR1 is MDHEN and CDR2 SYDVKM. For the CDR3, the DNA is TGTGCCAGCAGTTTATCGGCTAGCGGGAGGCTCGAGCAGTACTTC. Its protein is CASSLSASGRLEQYF.

The CDR3 DNA follows: TGTGCCAGCAGACCCCGTCTAGCGGACTCCTACAATGAGCAGTTCTTC. Amino acid sequence: CASRPRLADSYNEQFF. This chain connects TRBV7-6 to TRBJ2-1; 7 bases fit TRBD2. Germline V gives CDR1 SGHVS, CDR2 FNYEAQ. V dropped 6 bases and J dropped 0; count of bases not matched to a gene: 8. This CDR3 has 16 amino acids.

CDR3 protein: CATSDPRLGLYNEQFF. The CDR3 DNA reads TGTGCCACCAGTGACCCTCGACTAGGACTCTACAATGAGCAGTTCTTC. The J gene is TRBJ2-1, the V gene TRBV24-1; perhaps TRBD2 as D (6 bases). Germline V CDR1 and CDR2: KGHDR, SFDVKD. Between the trimmed V and J ends, which lost 4 bases and 3 bases, there was a span of 15 bases. The CDR3 length is 16 residues.

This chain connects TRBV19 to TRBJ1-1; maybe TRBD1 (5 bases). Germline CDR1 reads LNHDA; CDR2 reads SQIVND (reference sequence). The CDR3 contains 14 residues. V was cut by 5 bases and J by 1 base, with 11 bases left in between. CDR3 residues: CASSPWGTNTEAFF. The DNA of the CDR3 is TGTGCCAGTAGTCCCTGGGGCACGAACACTGAAGCTTTCTTT.

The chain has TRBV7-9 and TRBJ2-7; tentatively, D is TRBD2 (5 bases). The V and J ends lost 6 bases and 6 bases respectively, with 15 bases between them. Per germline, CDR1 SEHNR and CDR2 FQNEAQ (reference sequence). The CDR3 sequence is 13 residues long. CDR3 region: CASRSTRALEQYF. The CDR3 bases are TGTGCCAGCAGGTCAACTAGGGCCCTCGAGCAGTACTTC. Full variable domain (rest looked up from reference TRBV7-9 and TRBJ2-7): DTGVSQNPRHKITKRGQNVTFRCDPISEHNRLYWYRQTLGQGPEFLTYFQNEAQLEKSRLLSDRFSAERPKGSFSTLEIQRTEQGDSAMYLCASRSTRALEQYFGPGTRLTVT.

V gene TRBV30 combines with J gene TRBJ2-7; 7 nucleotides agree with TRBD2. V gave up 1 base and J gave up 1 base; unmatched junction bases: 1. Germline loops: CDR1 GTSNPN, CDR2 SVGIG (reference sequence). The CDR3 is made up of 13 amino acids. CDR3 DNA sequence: TGTGCCTGGAGTGCTAGCGGTTCCTACGAGCAGTACTTC. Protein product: CAWSASGSYEQYF.

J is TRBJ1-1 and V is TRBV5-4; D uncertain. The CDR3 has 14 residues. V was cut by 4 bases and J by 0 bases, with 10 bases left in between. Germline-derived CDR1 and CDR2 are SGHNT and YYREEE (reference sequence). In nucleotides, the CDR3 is TGTGCCAGCAGCCGCAGTAGCATGAACACTGAAGCTTTCTTT. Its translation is CASSRSSMNTEAFF.

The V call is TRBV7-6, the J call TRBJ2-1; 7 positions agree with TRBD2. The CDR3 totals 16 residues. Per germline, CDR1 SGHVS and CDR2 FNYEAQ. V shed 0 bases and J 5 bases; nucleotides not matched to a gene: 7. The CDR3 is CASSLATRGSHNEQFF. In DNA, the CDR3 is TGTGCCAGCAGCTTAGCGACGCGCGGGAGCCACAATGAGCAGTTCTTC.

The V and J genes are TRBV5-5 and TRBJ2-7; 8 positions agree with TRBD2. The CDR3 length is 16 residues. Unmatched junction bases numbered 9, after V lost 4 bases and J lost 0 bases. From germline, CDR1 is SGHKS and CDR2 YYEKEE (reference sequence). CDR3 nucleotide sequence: TGTGCCAGCAGCCGGTCCCAGCGGGGGTACTCCTACGAGCAGTACTTC. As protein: CASSRSQRGYSYEQYF. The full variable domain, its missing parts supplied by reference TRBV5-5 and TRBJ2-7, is DAGVTQSPTHLIKTRGQQVTLRCSPISGHKSVSWYQQVLGQGPQFIFQYYEKEERGRGNFPDRFSARQFPNYSSELNVNALLLGDSALYLCASSRSQRGYSYEQYFGPGTRLTVT.

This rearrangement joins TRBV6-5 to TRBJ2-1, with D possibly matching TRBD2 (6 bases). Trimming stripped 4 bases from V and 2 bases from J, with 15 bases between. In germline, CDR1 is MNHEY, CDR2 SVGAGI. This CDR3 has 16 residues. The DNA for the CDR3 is TGTGCCAGCAGTTCCTGGGGGGATGGACCCTACAATGAGCAGTTCTTC. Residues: CASSSWGDGPYNEQFF.

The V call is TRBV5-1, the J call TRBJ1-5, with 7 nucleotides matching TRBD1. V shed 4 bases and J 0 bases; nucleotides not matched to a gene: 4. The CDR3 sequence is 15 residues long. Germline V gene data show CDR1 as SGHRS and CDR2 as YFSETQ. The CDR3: CASSQTGSSNQPQHF. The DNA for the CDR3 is TGCGCCAGCAGCCAGACAGGGAGTAGCAATCAGCCCCAGCATTTT.

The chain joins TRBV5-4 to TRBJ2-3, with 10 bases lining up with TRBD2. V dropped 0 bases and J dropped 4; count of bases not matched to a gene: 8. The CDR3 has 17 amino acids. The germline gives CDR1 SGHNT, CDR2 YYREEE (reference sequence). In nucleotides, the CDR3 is TGTGCCAGCAGCTTGGAAGGGCCTAGCGGGAGTGCAGATACGCAGTATTTT. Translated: CASSLEGPSGSADTQYF.